What follows describes a single T cell receptor beta chain. The data were taken from a study of shared clonotypes between healthy human individuals. Libraries were prepared by immunoSEQ multiplex PCR; TCRdb keeps only in-frame clonotypes and omits some of them. The sample consists of about 2 million clones, roughly 96% of them appearing once. Trimming cost V 3 bases and J 6 bases, with 14 bases left between them. This CDR3 has 14 residues. The germline gives CDR1 MGHRA, CDR2 YSYEKL. The chain employs TRBV4-1 and TRBJ1-2; D is unresolved. The receptor was isolated from a young man in good health. The sequencing sample was made of naive CD4+ T cells sorted from blood. The subset: CD45RA+ positively selected. The CDR3 sequence is CASSHVHLTDGYTF. The CDR3 DNA reads TGCGCCAGCAGCCATGTGCACTTGACGGATGGCTACACCTTC.